This T cell receptor beta chain was identified during a study of T-cell memory formation after mild COVID-19 (dated by TCRdb to about 2021). As for the study more broadly: TCR sequence clusters from the two donors were found to be largely donor specific. The cohort was made up of two young adult volunteers, one female and one male, who were previously healthy. In a couple of donors, T-cell clones that expanded and contracted after mild COVID-19 were followed by sequencing TCRalpha and TCRbeta repertoires longitudinally.

The CDR3 totals 17 residues, both ends included. Just CDR3 DNA is preserved here, 51 bases in frame from base 1. CDR1 SGHRS and CDR2 YFSETQ were looked up in the germline V gene. V is trimmed back by 3 bases and J by 8 bases, and the junction contains 16 bases that no gene match accounts for. Ficoll-Paque density gradient centrifugation was the method used to isolate PBMCs. Sequencing relied on an Illumina NovaSeq 6000. Using 5'RACE with constant-segment primers, TCRalpha and TCRbeta cDNA libraries were constructed, with sample barcodes and unique molecular identifiers added in the process. RNA was extracted from every sample with Trizol reagent. Libraries were amplified in two PCR steps, with a second sample barcode and Illumina TruSeq adapters added in the second step. Sequencing of libraries was performed on an Illumina NovaSeq with 2 x 150 bp paired-end reads. The published analysis was carried out like this. The reads were demultiplexed and collapsed into UMI-guided consensus sequences using migec v1.2.7. Using mixcr v2.1.11, UMI consensuses were aligned to TRA and TRB V and J templates and then assembled into clonotypes. Expanded or contracted clonotypes were those called significant by both edgeR and NoisET, with noise models trained on biological replicates. For edgeR calls, the cutoffs were a false discovery rate-adjusted p below 0.01 and a log2 fold-change threshold of 1. As an exploratory analysis of dynamics, PCA with hierarchical clustering was applied to max-normalized trajectories of the 1000 most abundant clonotypes. Separately sequenced CD4+ and CD8+ repertoires were used to assign the CD4 or CD8 phenotype of responding clones. TCRdb cleaned the public reads at Q25 with fastp, built clones with MiXCR and kept in-frame beta chains. Each entry is one CDR3 protein sequence, shown with its most common DNA and genes. The V and J calls follow TCRdb's processing rather than the paper's. The sample contains about 140,000 distinct CDR3 sequences, around 5.8% of them found a single time. The ten largest clones capture under 2.5% of the sample.

The investigation overall reported the following: Clones contracting from day 15 to 85 had balanced CD4/CD8 phenotypes, while a second wave expanding from day 15 to 37 was biased towards CD4+. The study covered only a couple of mild cases, and larger cohorts including severe cases with pre-infection samples were considered necessary. Some responding clones were detected in pre-infection memory, which suggested that pre-existing cross-reactive memory T cells had joined the SARS-CoV-2 response. Whether the second-wave clones peaking on day 37 were SARS-CoV-2 specific was not confirmed. Contracting CD4+ clones turned up mainly in the CM and EM memory subsets, whereas EMRA was where CD8+ clones were enriched.

Concerning this clonotype itself: Its recognized antigen is unknown. This may come from a read error, since a much larger clone is one base off. A read error is likely, as this CDR3 ends without the conserved phenylalanine or tryptophan.

The sequence links TRBV5-1 to TRBJ2-1; 8 central nucleotides agree with TRBD2. This sequence was found in an adult woman who had mild COVID-19 (a few samples of this study predate the infection). The sample titles of this study are shuffled in the database, so cell type and time point are left out; the donor was told from shared clones. Sequencing used PBMCs or a T cell subset sorted from them (not recorded which). The DNA sequence is TGCGCCAGCAGCTCGGGACTAGTGGGGGGATCTGCGTATGAGCAGTTCTTA. It translates to CASSSGLVGGSAYEQFL.